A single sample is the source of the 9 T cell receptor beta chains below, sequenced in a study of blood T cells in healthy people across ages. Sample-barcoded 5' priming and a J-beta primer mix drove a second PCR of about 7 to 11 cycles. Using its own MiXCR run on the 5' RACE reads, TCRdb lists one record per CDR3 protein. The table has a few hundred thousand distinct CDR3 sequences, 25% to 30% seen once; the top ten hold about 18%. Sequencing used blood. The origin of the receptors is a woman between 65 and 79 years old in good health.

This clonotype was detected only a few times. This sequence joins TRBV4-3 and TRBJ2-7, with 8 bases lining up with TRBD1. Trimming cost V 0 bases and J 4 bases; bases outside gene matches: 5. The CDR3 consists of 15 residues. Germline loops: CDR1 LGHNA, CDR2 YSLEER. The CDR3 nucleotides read TGCGCCAGCAGCCAAGATTCAGGGACAGGATACGAGCAGTACTTC. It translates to CASSQDSGTGYEQYF.

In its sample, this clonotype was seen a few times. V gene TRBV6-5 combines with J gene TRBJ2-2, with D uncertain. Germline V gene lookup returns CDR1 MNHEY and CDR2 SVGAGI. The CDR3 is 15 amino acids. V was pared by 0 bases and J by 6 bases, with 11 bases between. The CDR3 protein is CASSYSTYSPGELFF. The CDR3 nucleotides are TGTGCCAGCAGTTACTCGACTTACTCCCCCGGGGAGCTGTTTTTT.

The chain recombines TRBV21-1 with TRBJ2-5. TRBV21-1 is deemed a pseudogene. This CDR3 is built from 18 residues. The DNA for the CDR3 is TGTGCCAGCAGCAAATTTATAAGAGTTCCTTGGGAAGCAGAGACCCAGTACTTC. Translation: CASSKFIRVPWEAETQYF.

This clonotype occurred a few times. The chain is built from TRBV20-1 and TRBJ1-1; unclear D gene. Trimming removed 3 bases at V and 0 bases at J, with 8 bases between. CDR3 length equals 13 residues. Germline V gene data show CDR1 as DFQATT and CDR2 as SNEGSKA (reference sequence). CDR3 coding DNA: TGCAGTGCTAGTGCGGGTTTGAACACTGAAGCTTTCTTT. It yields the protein CSASAGLNTEAFF.

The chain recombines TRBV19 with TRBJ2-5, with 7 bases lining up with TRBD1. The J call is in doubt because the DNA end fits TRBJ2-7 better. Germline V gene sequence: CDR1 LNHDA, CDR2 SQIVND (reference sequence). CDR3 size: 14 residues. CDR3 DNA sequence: TGTGCCAGTAGTACCGGGACAGCAGTATACGAGCAGTACTTC. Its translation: CASSTGTAVYEQYF.

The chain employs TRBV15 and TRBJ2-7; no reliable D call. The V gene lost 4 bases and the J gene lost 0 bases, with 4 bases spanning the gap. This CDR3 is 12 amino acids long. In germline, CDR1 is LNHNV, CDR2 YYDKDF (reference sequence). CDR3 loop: CATSTNSYEQYF. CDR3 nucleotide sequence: TGTGCCACCAGCACCAACTCCTACGAGCAGTACTTC.

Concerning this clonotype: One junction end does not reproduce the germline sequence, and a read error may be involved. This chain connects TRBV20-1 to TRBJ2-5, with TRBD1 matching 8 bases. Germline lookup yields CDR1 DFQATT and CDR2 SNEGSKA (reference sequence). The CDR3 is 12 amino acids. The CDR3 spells CSARQGSETRYF. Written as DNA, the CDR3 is TGCAGTGCGAGACAGGGGTCAGAGACCCGGTACTTC.

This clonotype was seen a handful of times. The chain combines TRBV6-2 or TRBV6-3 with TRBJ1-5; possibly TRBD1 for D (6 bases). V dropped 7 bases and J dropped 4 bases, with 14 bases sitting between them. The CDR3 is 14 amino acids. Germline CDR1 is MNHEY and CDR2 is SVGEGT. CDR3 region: CASKQRTANQPQHF. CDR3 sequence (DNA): TGTGCCAGCAAACAGAGGACAGCTAATCAGCCCCAGCATTTT.

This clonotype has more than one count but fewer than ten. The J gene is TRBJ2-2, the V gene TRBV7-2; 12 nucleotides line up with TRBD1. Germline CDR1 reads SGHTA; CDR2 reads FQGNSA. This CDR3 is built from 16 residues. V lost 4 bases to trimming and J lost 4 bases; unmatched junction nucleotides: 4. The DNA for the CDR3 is TGTGCCAGCAGCTCAGGGGACAGGGGGCTCACCGGGGAGCTGTTTTTT. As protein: CASSSGDRGLTGELFF.